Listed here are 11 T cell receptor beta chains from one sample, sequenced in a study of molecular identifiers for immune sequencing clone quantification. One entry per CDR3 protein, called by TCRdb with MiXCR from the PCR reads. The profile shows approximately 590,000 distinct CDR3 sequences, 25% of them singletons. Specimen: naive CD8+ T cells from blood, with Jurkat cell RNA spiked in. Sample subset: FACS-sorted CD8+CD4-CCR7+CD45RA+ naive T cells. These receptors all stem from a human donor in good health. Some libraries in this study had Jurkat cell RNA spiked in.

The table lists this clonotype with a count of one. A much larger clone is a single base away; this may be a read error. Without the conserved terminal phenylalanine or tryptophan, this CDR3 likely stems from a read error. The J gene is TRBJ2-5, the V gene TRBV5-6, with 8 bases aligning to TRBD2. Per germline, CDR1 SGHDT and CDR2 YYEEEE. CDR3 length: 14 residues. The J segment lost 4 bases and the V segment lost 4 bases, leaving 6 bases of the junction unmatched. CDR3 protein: CASSTGLEGETQYL. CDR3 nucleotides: TGTGCCAGCAGCACGGGACTAGAGGGAGAGACCCAGTACCTC.

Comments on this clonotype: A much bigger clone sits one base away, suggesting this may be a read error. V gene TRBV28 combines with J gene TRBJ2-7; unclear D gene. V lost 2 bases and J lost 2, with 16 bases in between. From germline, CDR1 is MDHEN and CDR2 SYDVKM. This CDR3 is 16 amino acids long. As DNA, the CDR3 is TGTGCCAGCAGTTTACCCGGCGACCCCTCTCCCTACGAGCAGTACTTC. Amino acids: CASSLPGDPSPYEQYF.

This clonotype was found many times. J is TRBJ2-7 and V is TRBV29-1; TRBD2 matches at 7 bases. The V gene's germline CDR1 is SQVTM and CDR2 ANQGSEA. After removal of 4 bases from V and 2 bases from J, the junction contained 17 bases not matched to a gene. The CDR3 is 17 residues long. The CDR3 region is CSVALVVGGSLAYEQYF. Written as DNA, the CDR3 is TGCAGCGTTGCCCTTGTTGTTGGCGGGAGTCTAGCCTACGAGCAGTACTTC.

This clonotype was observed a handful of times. The CDR3 loop reads CASSSWATLSSYNSPLHF. CDR3 sequence (DNA): TGTGCCAGCAGCTCCTGGGCCACCCTCAGCTCCTATAATTCACCCCTCCACTTT. The chain links TRBV13 to TRBJ1-6; D is undetermined. The CDR3 length is 18 residues. Germline-derived CDR1 and CDR2 are PRHDT and FYEKMQ (reference sequence). V shed 4 bases and J shed 0 bases, with 16 bases lying between them.

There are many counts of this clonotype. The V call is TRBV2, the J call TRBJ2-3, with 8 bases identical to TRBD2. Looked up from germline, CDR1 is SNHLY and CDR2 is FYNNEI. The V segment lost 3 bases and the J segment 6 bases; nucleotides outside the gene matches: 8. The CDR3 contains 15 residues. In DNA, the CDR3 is TGTGCCAGCAGTGAGACTAGCGTATTACAGGATACGCAGTATTTT. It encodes CASSETSVLQDTQYF. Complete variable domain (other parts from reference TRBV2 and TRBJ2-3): EPEVTQTPSHQVTQMGQEVILRCVPISNHLYFYWYRQILGQKVEFLVSFYNNEISEKSEIFDDQFSVERPDGSNFTLKIRSTKLEDSAMYFCASSETSVLQDTQYFGPGTRLTVL.

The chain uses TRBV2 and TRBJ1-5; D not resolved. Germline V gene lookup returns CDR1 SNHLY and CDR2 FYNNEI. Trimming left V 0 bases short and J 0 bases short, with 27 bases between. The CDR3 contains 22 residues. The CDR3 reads CASSEALQAAIVGLYSNQPQHF. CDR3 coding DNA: TGTGCCAGCAGTGAAGCGCTTCAGGCAGCAATAGTCGGTCTCTATAGCAATCAGCCCCAGCATTTT.

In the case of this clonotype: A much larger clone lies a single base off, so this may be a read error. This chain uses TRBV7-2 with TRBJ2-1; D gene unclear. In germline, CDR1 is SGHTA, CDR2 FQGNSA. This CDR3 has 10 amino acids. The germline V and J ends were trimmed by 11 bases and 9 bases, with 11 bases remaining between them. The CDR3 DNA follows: TGTGCCCGCGAGTGGGGTGAGCAGTTCTTC. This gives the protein CAREWGEQFF.

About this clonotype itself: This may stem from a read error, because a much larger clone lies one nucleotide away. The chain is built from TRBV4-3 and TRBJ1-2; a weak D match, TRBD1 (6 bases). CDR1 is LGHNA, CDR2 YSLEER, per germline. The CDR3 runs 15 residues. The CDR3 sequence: CASSQDTQGTQGYAF. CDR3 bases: TGCGCCAGCAGCCAAGATACTCAGGGGACCCAAGGCTACGCCTTC.

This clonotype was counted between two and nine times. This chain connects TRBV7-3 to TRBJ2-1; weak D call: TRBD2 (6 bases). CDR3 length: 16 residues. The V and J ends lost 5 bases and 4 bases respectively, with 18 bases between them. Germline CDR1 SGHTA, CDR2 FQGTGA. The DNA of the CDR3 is TGTGCCAGCAGCCCCGGGGGTGGAGGTGGATACAATGAGCAGTTCTTC. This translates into CASSPGGGGGYNEQFF.

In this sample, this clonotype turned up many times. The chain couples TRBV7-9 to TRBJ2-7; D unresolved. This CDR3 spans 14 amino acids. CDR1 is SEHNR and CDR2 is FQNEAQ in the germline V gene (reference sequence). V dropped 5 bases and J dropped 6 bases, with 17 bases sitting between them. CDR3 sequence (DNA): TGTGCCAGCAGCATCGTGGGTCTTGTGAGCGAGCAGTACTTC. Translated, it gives CASSIVGLVSEQYF. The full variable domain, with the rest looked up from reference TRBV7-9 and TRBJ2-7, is DTGVSQNPRHKITKRGQNVTFRCDPISEHNRLYWYRQTLGQGPEFLTYFQNEAQLEKSRLLSDRFSAERPKGSFSTLEIQRTEQGDSAMYLCASSIVGLVSEQYFGPGTRLTVT.

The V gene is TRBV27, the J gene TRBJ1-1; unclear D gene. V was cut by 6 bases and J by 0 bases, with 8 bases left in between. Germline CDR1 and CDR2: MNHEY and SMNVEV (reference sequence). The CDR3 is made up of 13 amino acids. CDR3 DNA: TGTGCCAGCAGCCTTATATTGAACACTGAAGCTTTCTTT. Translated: CASSLILNTEAFF.